This entry describes one TCR beta chain. The sample belongs to a study of T cell responses to AZD1222 COVID-19 vaccine. Trimming took 2 bases from V and 10 from J, leaving 12 bases between them. This CDR3 has 14 residues. CDR1 and CDR2 (germline): MNHEY, SVGEGT. Sequenced by immunoSEQ multiplex PCR; TCRdb stores in-frame clones only, minus some. The data hold roughly 150,000 clones, with roughly 88% observed a single time. The specimen was peripheral blood, collected on day 0 of AZD1222 vaccination. The sequence came from an adult in good health. The rearrangement joins TRBV6-2 or TRBV6-3 to TRBJ1-6; weak D call: TRBD1 (6 bases). In DNA, the CDR3 is TGTGCCAGCAGTTACCGGCAGGGGATGTCACCCCTCCACTTT. It encodes CASSYRQGMSPLHF.